The TCR beta chain under discussion was sequenced for a study of shared clonotypes between healthy human individuals. Clones were read by immunoSEQ multiplex PCR, and TCRdb kept only the in-frame ones, dropping some. The table shows more than 900,000 clones, with 75% to 80% occurring only once. This CDR3 has 14 amino acids. V dropped 5 bases and J dropped 0 bases, with 11 bases sitting between them. Germline V gene data show CDR1 as MNHNY and CDR2 as SVGAGI (reference sequence). V is TRBV6-6 and J is TRBJ2-7; D might be TRBD1 (6 bases). The TCR sequence derives from a man between 18 and 35 years old in good health. Some clones in this sample may be carry-over from other donors' samples. Sequencing used memory CD4+ T cells from PBMCs. Subset defined: CD45RA-negative fraction. The DNA of the CDR3 is TGTGCCAGCAGTCGACAGGAGAACTCCTACGAGCAGTACTTC. Protein product: CASSRQENSYEQYF.